A selection of T cell receptor beta chains follows, all from one sample in a study of OX40 agonist ivuxolimab in advanced cancers. Measured with immunoSEQ multiplex PCR; TCRdb has only the in-frame clones, and not every one. The sample lists 50,000 to 75,000 clones, 80% to 90% occurring once. The sequencing used CD4+ or CD8+ T cells sorted from blood, collected in a trial of the OX40 agonist ivuxolimab. The origin of the receptors is an adult with an advanced solid tumor such as melanoma, head and neck, liver or kidney cancer. CDR3s include the opening cysteine and the closing phenylalanine or tryptophan. The D gene is left open where the match is weak. Only some rows state a clone size, as once, few, many or a class for expanded clones.

d_gene,v_gene,j_gene,abundance,CDR3aa,CDR3nt
TRBD1,TRBV2,TRBJ1-6,few,CASISNRGPLHF,TGTGCCAGCATCTCGAACAGGGGTCCCCTCCACTTT
TRBD2,TRBV5-1,TRBJ2-3,-,CASRQGSGGQSSTDTQYF,TGCGCCAGCAGGCAAGGTAGCGGGGGGCAATCTAGCACAGATACGCAGTATTTT
-,TRBV7-9,TRBJ1-2,-,CASSPSANYGYTF,TGTGCCAGCAGCCCATCAGCTAACTATGGCTACACCTTC
-,TRBV29-1,TRBJ2-7,-,CSVPPHCFSYEQYF,TGCAGCGTGCCCCCACACTGTTTTTCCTACGAGCAGTACTTC
TRBD1,TRBV6-1,TRBJ1-2,few,CASVNRGTGAYGYTF,TGTGCCAGCGTTAATAGGGGGACAGGGGCTTATGGCTACACCTTC
TRBD1,TRBV19,TRBJ1-1,-,CASKNRGHTEAFF,TGTGCCAGTAAAAACAGGGGGCACACTGAAGCTTTCTTT
-,TRBV5-1,TRBJ2-1,-,CASSLAPGYNEQFF,TGCGCCAGCAGCTTGGCCCCAGGCTACAATGAGCAGTTCTTC
TRBD1,TRBV6-6,TRBJ2-7,-,CASSYDRAHEQYF,TGTGCCAGCAGTTACGACAGGGCCCACGAGCAGTACTTC
-,TRBV7-2,TRBJ2-7,-,CASSYLYEQYF,TGTGCCAGCAGCTACCTCTACGAGCAGTACTTC
TRBD1,TRBV28,TRBJ2-5,few,CASSLFRGLQTQYF,TGTGCCAGCAGTTTATTCAGGGGGTTACAGACCCAGTACTTC
TRBD2,TRBV5-4,TRBJ2-5,few,CASSFDLAGQETQYF,TGTGCCAGCAGCTTTGACCTAGCGGGGCAAGAGACCCAGTACTTC
TRBD1,TRBV7-9,TRBJ1-1,once,CASSATGQGNTEAFF,TGTGCCAGCAGCGCTACAGGACAGGGGAACACTGAAGCTTTCTTT
-,TRBV29-1,TRBJ2-3,-,CSVDPRGTDTQYF,TGCAGCGTTGACCCCAGGGGCACAGATACGCAGTATTTT
TRBD1,TRBV18,TRBJ2-7,-,CASSPPLTGLTYEQYF,TGTGCCAGCTCACCACCGCTGACAGGGTTAACCTACGAGCAGTACTTC
-,TRBV25-1,TRBJ1-2,-,CASSEYAGAARSYTF,TGTGCCAGCAGTGAATATGCAGGGGCGGCGCGAAGCTACACCTTC
TRBD1,TRBV4-3,TRBJ2-5,-,CASSPDRTTQETQYF,TGCGCCAGCAGCCCGGACAGGACCACCCAAGAGACCCAGTACTTC
-,TRBV27,TRBJ2-7,-,CASSYRDSTYEQYF,TGTGCCAGCAGTTACAGGGATTCAACCTACGAGCAGTACTTC
TRBD1,TRBV13,TRBJ2-5,-,CASAGGQETQYF,TGTGCGAGCGCAGGGGGCCAGGAGACCCAGTACTTC
-,TRBV18,TRBJ2-7,-,CASSPQGQFHEQYF,TGTGCCAGCTCACCACAAGGACAGTTCCACGAGCAGTACTTC
TRBD1,TRBV19,TRBJ1-1,-,CASTGFGTGDTEAFF,TGTGCCAGTACCGGTTTCGGGACAGGGGACACTGAAGCTTTCTTT
TRBD1,TRBV28,TRBJ1-4,once,CAAQGVRNANEKLFF,TGTGCAGCTCAGGGGGTACGGAATGCTAATGAAAAACTGTTTTTT
-,TRBV28,TRBJ1-5,-,CASSFLGFSQPQHF,TGTGCCAGCAGTTTTCTCGGGTTCAGTCAGCCCCAGCATTTT
-,TRBV7-9,TRBJ2-7,-,CASSDDRFYEQYF,TGTGCCAGCAGCGACGACAGGTTCTACGAGCAGTACTTC
-,TRBV4-2,TRBJ1-5,-,CASSQVSGQGGRPQHF,TGTGCCAGCAGCCAAGTTTCGGGACAAGGCGGTCGACCCCAGCATTTT
TRBD1,TRBV30,TRBJ2-7,-,CAWGVGTGSDEQYF,TGTGCCTGGGGAGTTGGGACAGGAAGCGACGAGCAGTACTTC
-,TRBV5-4,TRBJ2-1,-,CASSPGQGGNEQFF,TGTGCCAGCAGCCCCGGACAGGGAGGGAATGAGCAGTTCTTC
-,TRBV7-3,TRBJ2-7,-,CASSPIGRVAEQYF,TGTGCCAGCAGCCCGATAGGCAGGGTTGCCGAGCAGTACTTC
TRBD2,TRBV4-2,TRBJ2-2,-,CASSQEMLAGRTGELFF,TGTGCCAGCAGCCAAGAGATGCTAGCGGGAAGAACCGGGGAGCTGTTTTTT
TRBD1,TRBV18,TRBJ1-5,-,CASSQGQTNQPQHF,TGTGCCAGCTCACAGGGACAGACTAATCAGCCCCAGCATTTT
-,TRBV27,TRBJ2-1,once,CASSLFGHPGGPSQQFF,TGTGCCAGCAGTTTATTTGGACACCCAGGGGGGCCATCCCAGCAGTTCTTC
TRBD1,TRBV28,TRBJ2-7,-,CASSGTVPYEQYF,TGTGCCAGCAGCGGGACAGTGCCCTACGAGCAGTACTTC
-,TRBV2,TRBJ1-2,-,CASSEAWQSYGYTF,TGTGCCAGCAGTGAAGCGTGGCAGTCCTATGGCTACACCTTC
-,TRBV10-3,TRBJ1-2,-,CAISGPYGGYTF,TGTGCCATCAGTGGTCCGTACGGCGGCTACACCTTC
-,TRBV7-2,TRBJ2-7,-,CASSVLRHYEQYF,TGTGCCAGCAGCGTACTCCGGCACTACGAGCAGTACTTC
-,TRBV18,TRBJ1-2,-,CASLSTGSYGYTF,TGTGCCAGCTTATCGACAGGCTCCTATGGCTACACCTTC
TRBD1,TRBV19,TRBJ1-6,few,CASSKDREVYLRSPLHF,TGTGCCAGTAGTAAAGACAGGGAGGTGTACTTACGCTCACCCCTCCACTTT
-,TRBV19,TRBJ2-6,once,CASKATSSGANVLTF,TGTGCCAGTAAGGCAACGAGCTCTGGGGCCAACGTCCTGACTTTC
-,TRBV11-2,TRBJ2-1,-,CASSLDWAGYNEQFF,TGTGCCAGCAGCTTAGATTGGGCGGGGTACAATGAGCAGTTCTTC